The rows below give T cell receptor beta chains drawn from one sample of a study of Graves' ophthalmopathy and Graves' hyperthyroidism. TCRdb re-derived calls from the multiplex PCR reads in MiXCR, one entry per CDR3 protein. Among a few hundred thousand distinct CDR3 sequences listed, 15% to 20% were seen once. The specimen sequenced was peripheral blood. These receptors were collected from an adult woman with stable Graves' hyperthyroidism. Each CDR3 is given with its conserved first and last residue. D genes are given only for firm matches. Clone size is stated in some rows and not others, as once, few, many or a class when expanded.

>.|TRBJ2-3|TRBV7-2|.
CASSFTDSTDTQYF
TGTGCCAGCAGCTTCACGGATAGCACAGATACGCAGTATTTT
>TRBD2|TRBJ2-7|TRBV6-2/TRBV6-3|.
CASSSPRTSKPEQYF
TGTGCCAGCAGCTCTCCTCGGACTAGTAAACCCGAACAGTACTTC
>.|TRBJ1-1|TRBV7-2|many
CASSLVQDPEAFF
TGTGCCAGCAGCTTAGTCCAGGACCCGGAAGCTTTCTTT
>.|TRBJ2-7|TRBV6-1|.
CASRGISEQYF
TGTGCCAGCAGGGGGATATCCGAGCAGTACTTC
>TRBD1|TRBJ2-7|TRBV18|.
CASSPPTGGFYEQYF
TGTGCCAGCTCACCACCGACAGGGGGCTTTTACGAGCAGTACTTC
>.|TRBJ2-2|TRBV4-3|many
CASSQAANTGELFF
TGCGCCAGCAGCCAAGCCGCGAACACCGGGGAGCTGTTTTTT
>.|TRBJ1-1|TRBV20-1|many
CSARDPRGTEAFF
TGCAGTGCTAGAGATCCACGGGGCACTGAAGCTTTCTTT
>TRBD2|TRBJ2-7|TRBV20-1|.
CSATLTSLGRAVNEQYF
TGCAGTGCTACGTTAACCTCACTCGGGAGGGCGGTAAACGAGCAGTACTTC
>TRBD1|TRBJ1-6|TRBV7-9|few
CASSRDRVILGPPLHF
TGTGCCAGCAGCCGCGACAGGGTGATTTTGGGGCCACCCCTCCACTTT
>.|TRBJ2-7|TRBV2|many
CASSVAYTEQYF
TGTGCCAGCAGTGTTGCCTACACCGAGCAGTACTTC
>.|TRBJ2-7|TRBV12-3/TRBV12-4|many
CASSSRGRNEQYF
TGTGCCAGCAGTTCGCGGGGGCGTAACGAGCAGTACTTC
>TRBD1|TRBJ1-1|TRBV6-2/TRBV6-3|.
CASSTGVPEAFF
TGTGCCAGCAGTACAGGGGTACCTGAAGCTTTCTTT
>TRBD2|TRBJ2-7|TRBV19|many
CASSIFTSGTSSYEQYF
TGTGCCAGTAGTATCTTCACTAGCGGGACAAGCTCCTACGAGCAGTACTTC
>TRBD2|TRBJ2-7|TRBV24-1|many
CATSERDYYEQYF
TGTGCCACCAGTGAACGGGACTACTACGAGCAGTACTTC
>.|TRBJ2-3|TRBV2|many
CASSGTGNTDTQYF
TGTGCCAGCAGTGGAACCGGGAACACAGATACGCAGTATTTT
>.|TRBJ2-7|TRBV29-1|many
CSVAGSYEQYF
TGCAGCGTTGCCGGCTCCTACGAGCAGTACTTC
>.|TRBJ2-7|TRBV12-5|many
CASGSPGGLTTSYEQYF
TGTGCTAGTGGTTCTCCCGGAGGACTTACTACCTCCTACGAGCAGTACTTC
>.|TRBJ2-5|TRBV6-1|.
CASSPRLEVTQYF
TGTGCCAGCAGCCCGCGACTAGAGGTGACCCAGTACTTC
>TRBD2|TRBJ2-2|TRBV5-1|many
CASSLVAGPNTGELFF
TGCGCCAGCAGCTTGGTAGCGGGCCCGAACACCGGGGAGCTGTTTTTT
>.|TRBJ2-5|TRBV28|many
CASSSYRVQETQYF
TGTGCCAGCAGTTCCTACAGGGTCCAAGAGACCCAGTACTTC
>.|TRBJ1-1|TRBV7-9|.
CASSLGLGAEAFF
TGTGCCAGCAGCTTAGGCCTCGGAGCTGAAGCTTTCTTT
>TRBD1|TRBJ1-6|TRBV12-3/TRBV12-4|many
CASSFEDRTNSPLHF
TGTGCCAGCAGTTTCGAGGACAGGACCAATTCACCCCTCCACTTT
>.|TRBJ2-5|TRBV30|few
CAWSVHSGTQYF
TGTGCCTGGAGTGTCCACTCGGGGACCCAGTACTTC
>.|TRBJ2-4|TRBV7-2|many
CASSLGFGALAKNIQYF
TGTGCCAGCAGCTTAGGGTTCGGGGCGTTAGCCAAAAACATTCAGTACTTC
>.|TRBJ2-7|TRBV7-2|many
CASSHSTDYEQYF
TGTGCCAGCAGCCACTCTACGGATTACGAGCAGTACTTC
>.|TRBJ2-5|TRBV5-8|few
CASSLELGVQETQYF
TGTGCCAGCAGCTTGGAACTAGGGGTCCAAGAGACCCAGTACTTC
>.|TRBJ1-5|TRBV20-1|many
CSAGQGNQPQHF
TGCAGTGCGGGGCAGGGAAATCAGCCCCAGCATTTT
>.|TRBJ2-2|TRBV19|few
CASSPGQGLAYGELFF
TGTGCCAGTAGCCCGGGACAGGGACTAGCGTACGGGGAGCTGTTTTTT
>.|TRBJ2-7|TRBV7-9|.
CASVGTYEQYF
TGTGCCAGCGTTGGGACCTACGAGCAGTACTTC
>.|TRBJ2-7|TRBV20-1|many
CSAPIRSEQYF
TGCAGTGCTCCCATCCGAAGCGAGCAGTACTTC
>.|TRBJ2-7|TRBV9|many
CASSVPGSAEQYF
TGTGCCAGCAGCGTACCGGGTTCCGCCGAGCAGTACTTC
>.|TRBJ2-7|TRBV10-3|.
CAISGPFSDEQYF
TGTGCCATCAGTGGCCCGTTCTCGGACGAGCAGTACTTC
>.|TRBJ1-5|TRBV6-1|many
CASRLDGFSNQPQHF
TGTGCCAGCAGATTGGACGGATTTAGCAATCAGCCCCAGCATTTT
>TRBD1|TRBJ1-2|TRBV5-1|many
CASSPGTASATYGYTF
TGCGCCAGCAGCCCAGGGACAGCCTCGGCGACCTATGGCTACACCTTC
>TRBD1|TRBJ1-1|TRBV29-1|many
CSAKGQGASEAFF
TGCAGCGCAAAGGGACAGGGGGCCTCTGAAGCTTTCTTT
>.|TRBJ1-1|TRBV24-1|once
CATSSTSNTEAFF
TGTGCCACCAGTTCGACCTCGAACACTGAAGCTTTCTTT
>.|TRBJ1-2|TRBV6-2/TRBV6-3|many
CASTKPGQPPADGYTF
TGTGCCAGCACCAAACCCGGACAGCCCCCGGCGGATGGCTACACCTTC
>TRBD1|TRBJ2-5|TRBV28|many
CASSMGQGMWETQYF
TGTGCCAGCAGTATGGGACAGGGGATGTGGGAGACCCAGTACTTC
>.|TRBJ1-1|TRBV9|many
CASSAGGENTEAFF
TGTGCCAGCAGCGCGGGGGGGGAGAACACTGAAGCTTTCTTT
>.|TRBJ2-5|TRBV20-1|many
CSARDLRGYQETQYF
TGCAGTGCTAGAGATCTTAGAGGTTATCAAGAGACCCAGTACTTC
>TRBD1|TRBJ1-1|TRBV12-3/TRBV12-4|many
CASSPRTGHRITEAFF
TGTGCCAGCAGTCCTAGGACAGGGCATAGGATCACTGAAGCTTTCTTT
>.|TRBJ2-6|TRBV12-5|many
CASGLRLSGANVLTF
TGTGCTAGTGGTTTGCGGCTCTCTGGGGCCAACGTCCTGACTTTC
>.|TRBJ1-2|TRBV4-1|many
CASSPGYYYGYTF
TGCGCCAGCAGCCCCGGATATTACTATGGCTACACCTTC
>.|TRBJ1-3|TRBV2|.
CASSEQGNTIYF
TGTGCCAGCAGTGAACAAGGAAACACCATATATTTT
>TRBD1|TRBJ2-6|TRBV7-2|many
CASRPTGLTSGANVLTF
TGTGCCAGCAGGCCGACAGGGCTAACCTCTGGGGCCAACGTCCTGACTTTC
>.|TRBJ1-2|TRBV27|many
CASSLLRGGVDGYTF
TGTGCCAGCAGTTTACTACGGGGGGGAGTCGATGGCTACACCTTC
>.|TRBJ2-2|TRBV28|many
CASSPTSGWGFTGELFF
TGTGCCAGCAGCCCCACGAGCGGTTGGGGATTCACCGGGGAGCTGTTTTTT
>.|TRBJ2-7|TRBV20-1|many
CSARGTTYYEQYF
TGCAGTGCTAGAGGGACTACCTACTACGAGCAGTACTTC
>.|TRBJ2-7|TRBV5-5|many
CASSAGTRVAYEQYF
TGTGCCAGCAGCGCTGGCACTAGAGTCGCCTACGAGCAGTACTTC
>TRBD1|TRBJ1-6|TRBV6-1|many
CASSGDRGYSPLHF
TGTGCCAGCAGTGGGGACAGGGGGTATTCACCCCTCCACTTT
>.|TRBJ1-6|TRBV7-2|many
CASSLDSSPLHF
TGTGCCAGCAGCTTAGACTCGTCACCCCTCCACTTT
>TRBD2|TRBJ2-2|TRBV7-8|many
CASSARRAGGLYAGELFF
TGTGCCAGCAGCGCCAGGCGGGCGGGAGGGCTTTATGCCGGGGAGCTGTTTTTT
>TRBD1|TRBJ2-7|TRBV19|many
CASSILGTGVSERQYF
TGTGCCAGTAGTATCCTGGGGACAGGGGTGTCGGAAAGGCAGTACTTC
>TRBD2|TRBJ2-5|TRBV20-1|many
CSATRTSGGGETQYF
TGCAGTGCTACCCGGACTAGCGGAGGGGGAGAGACCCAGTACTTC
>.|TRBJ2-7|TRBV6-1|.
CASSEMFEQHF
TGTGCCAGCAGTGAAATGTTCGAGCAGCACTTC
>TRBD1|TRBJ1-2|TRBV28|many
CASSPQRTGLAYGYTF
TGTGCCAGCAGTCCCCAGCGGACAGGGTTGGCCTATGGCTACACCTTC
>TRBD2|TRBJ2-7|TRBV6-1|many
CASSAASGRARGREQYF
TGTGCCAGCAGTGCCGCTAGCGGGAGGGCCAGGGGGAGGGAGCAGTACTTC
>.|TRBJ1-2|TRBV4-2|.
CASSQDFYGYTF
TGTGCCAGCAGCCAAGATTTCTATGGCTACACCTTC
>.|TRBJ2-7|TRBV27|many
CASSLPGNEQYF
TGCGCCAGCAGTTTACCTGGGAACGAGCAGTACTTC